This T cell receptor (beta chain) was found in a study of cytomegalovirus exposure and HLA in healthy donors. Trimming took 5 bases from V and 4 from J; bases not matched to a gene: 9. The CDR3 runs to 15 residues. Germline-derived CDR1 and CDR2 are SEHNR and FQNEAQ (reference sequence). 60 Vbeta and 13 Jbeta primers were used in PCR. The protocol was immunoSEQ multiplex PCR, while the TCRdb copy is restricted to in-frame clones and leaves out a portion. The sample shows about 250,000 clones, more than 55% of them seen only once. This clonotype originated in a female donor in good health and CMV-seronegative. Material: PBMCs. The V gene is TRBV7-9, the J gene TRBJ1-2; TRBD1 matches 8 bases. This chain's CDR3 is CASSMGQVDLYGYTF. The CDR3 region has the DNA TGTGCCAGCAGCATGGGACAGGTGGACCTCTATGGCTACACCTTC.